The present T cell receptor (beta chain) was sequenced within a study of blood T cell repertoires in COVID-19. Per the germline V gene, CDR1 is LNHDA and CDR2 is SQIVND (reference sequence). The CDR3 totals 16 residues. Trimming stripped 2 bases from V and 1 base from J, with 12 bases between. Clones were sequenced by immunoSEQ multiplex PCR, and TCRdb holds only the in-frame ones, with some missing. The profile shows approximately 140,000 clones, under 90% of them singletons. This receptor was taken from a man aged 50 to 60 in a cohort exposed to, infected with or recovered from COVID-19 (not recorded which). Sequenced input: PBMCs or T cells enriched from blood (not recorded which). The chain carries TRBV19 and TRBJ1-5; no firm D call. This chain's CDR3 is CASSISAFQSNQPQHF. The CDR3 DNA sequence: TGTGCCAGTAGTATAAGCGCGTTCCAGAGCAATCAGCCCCAGCATTTT.